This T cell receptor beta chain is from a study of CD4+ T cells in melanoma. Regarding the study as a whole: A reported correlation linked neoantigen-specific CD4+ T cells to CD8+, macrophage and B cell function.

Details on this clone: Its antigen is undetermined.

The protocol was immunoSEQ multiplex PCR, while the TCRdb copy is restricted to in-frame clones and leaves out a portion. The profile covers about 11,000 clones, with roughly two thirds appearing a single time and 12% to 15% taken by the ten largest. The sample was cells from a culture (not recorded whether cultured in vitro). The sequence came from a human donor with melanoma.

CDR3 in amino acids: CASSIDKNYGYTF. CDR3 in DNA: TGCGCCAGCAGCATCGACAAAAACTATGGCTACACCTTC. The genes are TRBV5-1 and TRBJ1-2; D uncertain. CDR1 and CDR2 from the germline V gene are SGHRS and YFSETQ. The V end was cut by 4 bases, the J end by 2 bases, with 9 bases between. The CDR3 covers 13 residues.